This T cell receptor beta chain originates from a study of beta chain features in type 1 diabetes. Study as a whole: Examination covered roughly 100,000,000 sorted cells spanning all samples.

cDNA synthesis used the whole RNA isolate, giving expressed TCRB sequences. Only in-frame clones appear in the TCRdb table, and some are missing; sequencing was by immunoSEQ multiplex PCR. The data contain about 620,000 clones, 15% of them singletons. Per donor, one heparinised blood draw averaged about 100 mL. Only a few counts were recorded for this clone. Other DNA sequences in the same sample also yield this CDR3. V lost 1 base and J 2 bases, leaving 6 bases between the germline ends. The CDR3 covers 13 residues. The germline V gene encodes CDR1 SQVTM and CDR2 ANQGSEA. The sequence was obtained from a man younger than 35 in good health. Sequencing was performed on naive CD4+ T cells from blood. J is TRBJ1-5 and V is TRBV29-1; D is unclear. CDR3 residues: CSVEVSGNQPQHF. Written as DNA, the CDR3 is TGCAGCGTTGAAGTGTCCGGCAATCAGCCCCAGCATTTT.